Reported below is one T cell receptor (beta chain). This sample is part of a study of response to subunit inactivated influenza vaccine. One entry per CDR3 protein, called by TCRdb with MiXCR from the RT-PCR reads. There are more than 250,000 distinct CDR3 sequences in the sample; 21% occur only once, and around 9.6% lies in the top ten. This clonotype was obtained from a man aged 50-75 years who received an inactivated influenza vaccine. The sample consisted of PBMCs from blood, taken approximately 20 months after vaccination.

CDR3: CASSQDSQDVNEQFF. DNA for the CDR3: TGCGCCAGCAGCCAAGATTCCCAGGATGTCAATGAGCAGTTCTTC. This chain connects TRBV4-1 to TRBJ2-1; D is unresolved. This CDR3 is 15 amino acids long. V was shortened by 0 bases and J by 6 bases, with 12 bases between the two germline ends. Germline CDR1 reads MGHRA; CDR2 reads YSYEKL.